Each of the 13 T cell receptor beta chains below was sequenced from the same sample in a study of OX40 agonist ivuxolimab in advanced cancers. This table comes from immunoSEQ multiplex PCR, and its TCRdb copy is limited to in-frame clones, with some not included. The table shows about 94,000 clones, with approximately 94% occurring only once. The starting material was CD4+ or CD8+ T cells sorted from blood, obtained in a trial of the OX40 agonist ivuxolimab. These receptor sequences come from an adult with an advanced solid tumor such as melanoma, head and neck, liver or kidney cancer.

The chain links TRBV6-5 to TRBJ2-1; D is possibly TRBD1 (6 bases). The CDR3 is 15 residues long. The germline CDR1 and CDR2 sequences are MNHEY and SVGAGI. The ends were cut back, 2 bases at V and 4 bases at J, with 12 bases in the middle. The CDR3 nucleotides read TGTGCCAGCAGTTACGTCGCCGGGACATACAATGAGCAGTTCTTC. It specifies CASSYVAGTYNEQFF.

The V call is TRBV5-4, the J call TRBJ2-7, with D possibly TRBD1 on 5 matching bases. This CDR3 has 13 amino acids. V was cut by 3 bases and J by 9 bases, with 16 bases left in between. Germline V lookup: CDR1 SGHNT, CDR2 YYREEE (reference sequence). This CDR3 reads CASSSSDRQSQYF. CDR3 nucleotide sequence: TGTGCCAGCAGCTCCTCTGACAGACAGTCGCAGTACTTC.

The V gene is TRBV12-1, the J gene TRBJ1-2. TRBV12-1 is noted as a pseudogene. This CDR3 has 14 amino acids. The CDR3 sequence is CASSSPGARYGYTF. The CDR3 nucleotides are TGTGCCAGCAGCTCCCCGGGGGCGAGGTATGGCTACACCTTC.

The gene calls are TRBV18 and TRBJ2-1; TRBD2 aligns across 10 bases. Germline V CDR1 and CDR2: KGHSH, LQKENI. The CDR3 extends over 16 amino acids. V was clipped by 1 base and J by 4 bases; unmatched bases: 4. CDR3 sequence (DNA): TGTGCCAGCTCACCACAGGCTAGCGGGGGATACAATGAGCAGTTCTTC. Translation gives CASSPQASGGYNEQFF.

The rearrangement links TRBV11-2 to TRBJ1-5; maybe TRBD1 (6 bases). The CDR3 totals 17 residues. Deletions cut 1 base from V and 0 bases from J, with 13 bases between. Germline V lookup: CDR1 SGHAT, CDR2 FQNNGV. CDR3 loop: CASSLVGGAYSNQPQHF. The CDR3, as DNA: TGTGCCAGCAGCTTAGTAGGGGGGGCATATAGCAATCAGCCCCAGCATTTT.

The chain couples TRBV7-2 to TRBJ1-2; 12 nucleotides agree with TRBD1. The CDR3 sequence is 16 residues long. J was trimmed by 5 bases and V by 5 bases; bases with no gene match: 9. Per germline, CDR1 SGHTA and CDR2 FQGNSA. The CDR3 nucleotides read TGTGCCAGCAGCGTTGCCGGGACAGGGGGCCGGTATGGCTACACCTTC. Its protein is CASSVAGTGGRYGYTF.

The chain couples TRBV30 to TRBJ1-4; possibly TRBD1 for D (6 bases). V lost 2 bases to trimming and J lost 6 bases, with 13 bases between them. Germline lookup yields CDR1 GTSNPN and CDR2 SVGIG (reference sequence). This CDR3 comprises 14 residues. The DNA for the CDR3 is TGTGCCTGGAGTACGACAGGAGTTTATGAAAAACTGTTTTTT. It translates to CAWSTTGVYEKLFF. Together with reference TRBV30 and TRBJ1-4, the CDR3 gives the full variable domain: SQTIHQWPATLVQPVGSPLSLECTVEGTSNPNLYWYRQAAGRGLQLLFYSVGIGQISSEVPQNLSASRPQDRQFILSSKKLLLSDSGFYLCAWSTTGVYEKLFFGSGTQLSVL.

The chain carries TRBV27 and TRBJ1-2; a weak D match, TRBD1 (6 bases). The CDR3 is made up of 14 amino acids. V lost 5 bases and J 2 bases, leaving 12 bases between the germline ends. The germline CDR1 and CDR2 sequences are MNHEY and SMNVEV (reference sequence). The CDR3 DNA reads as TGTGCCAGCAGTCCATACAGGGTCAACTATGGCTACACCTTC. This sequence encodes CASSPYRVNYGYTF.

This chain links TRBV6-1 with TRBJ1-3; D is unresolved. Germline V lookup: CDR1 MNHNS, CDR2 SASEGT. The CDR3 consists of 16 residues. V was shortened by 3 bases and J by 0 bases, with 12 bases between the two germline ends. In DNA form, the CDR3 reads TGTGCCAGCAGTGACGGGGTTTTTTACTCTGGAAACACCATATATTTT. It is translated as CASSDGVFYSGNTIYF.

The chain is built from TRBV4-3 and TRBJ1-5; D uncertain. Trimming took 4 bases from V and 0 from J, leaving 19 bases between them. This CDR3 region has 18 residues. Per germline, CDR1 LGHNA and CDR2 YSLEER. CDR3 loop: CASSPGAWGILSNQPQHF. In DNA form, the CDR3 reads TGCGCCAGCAGCCCCGGAGCTTGGGGAATTCTTAGCAATCAGCCCCAGCATTTT.

This clone has a single count. This chain uses TRBV18 with TRBJ2-7, with 11 bases fitting TRBD1. CDR3 length equals 16 residues. From germline, CDR1 is KGHSH and CDR2 LQKENI. The V gene end was trimmed by 1 base and the J gene end by 6 bases; junction bases not matched to a gene: 8. As DNA, the CDR3 is TGTGCCAGCTCACCACGTGGGACAGGGGGATCGGGCGAGCAGTACTTC. Translating it yields CASSPRGTGGSGEQYF.

The CDR3 protein is CASTRDGGNTEAFF. The CDR3 DNA reads TGTGCCAGCACTCGGGACGGGGGAAACACTGAAGCTTTCTTT. V gene TRBV2 combines with J gene TRBJ1-1; tentative D call: TRBD1 (5 bases). This CDR3 spans 14 amino acids. Germline V lookup: CDR1 SNHLY, CDR2 FYNNEI. V was trimmed by 7 bases and J by 2 bases, leaving 14 bases between them.

The CDR3 DNA reads as TGTGCCAGCGGCTCATATCCCTATGGCTACACCTTC. This translates into CASGSYPYGYTF. The chain joins TRBV19 to TRBJ1-2, with unresolved D. The CDR3 covers 12 residues. Germline CDR1 and CDR2: LNHDA and SQIVND (reference sequence). Trimming pared 9 bases from V and 4 bases from J, leaving 12 bases between.